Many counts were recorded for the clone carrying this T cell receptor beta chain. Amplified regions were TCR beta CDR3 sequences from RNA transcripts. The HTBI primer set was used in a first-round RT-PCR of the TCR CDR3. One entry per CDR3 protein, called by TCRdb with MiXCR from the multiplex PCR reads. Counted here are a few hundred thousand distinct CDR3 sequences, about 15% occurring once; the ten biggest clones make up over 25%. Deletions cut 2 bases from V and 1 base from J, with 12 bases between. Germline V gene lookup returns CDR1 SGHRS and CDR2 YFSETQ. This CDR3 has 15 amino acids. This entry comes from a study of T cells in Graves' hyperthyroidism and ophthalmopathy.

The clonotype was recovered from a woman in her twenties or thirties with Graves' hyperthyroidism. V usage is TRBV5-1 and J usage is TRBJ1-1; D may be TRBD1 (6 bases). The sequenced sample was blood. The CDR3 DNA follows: TGCGCCAGCAGCTTCAGACAGGTGAGGAACACTGAAGCTTTCTTT. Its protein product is CASSFRQVRNTEAFF. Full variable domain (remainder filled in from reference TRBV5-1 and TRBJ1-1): KAGVTQTPRYLIKTRGQQVTLSCSPISGHRSVSWYQQTPGQGLQFLFEYFSETQRNKGNFPGRFSGRQFSNSRSEMNVSTLELGDSALYLCASSFRQVRNTEAFFGQGTRLTVV.